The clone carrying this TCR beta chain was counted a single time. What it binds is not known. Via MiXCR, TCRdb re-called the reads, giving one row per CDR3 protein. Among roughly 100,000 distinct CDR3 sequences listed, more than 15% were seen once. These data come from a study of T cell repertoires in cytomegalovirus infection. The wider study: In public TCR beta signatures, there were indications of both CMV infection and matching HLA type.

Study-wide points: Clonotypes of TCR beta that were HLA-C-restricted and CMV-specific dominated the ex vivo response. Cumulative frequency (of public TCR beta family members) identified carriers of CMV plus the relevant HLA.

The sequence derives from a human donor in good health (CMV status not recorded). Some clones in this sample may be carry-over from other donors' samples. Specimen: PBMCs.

The chain's CDR3 is CASSVVSWGTYTEAFF. The CDR3 nucleotides read TGTGCCAGCAGTGTCGTCAGCTGGGGGACTTACACTGAAGCTTTCTTT. The chain links TRBV2 to TRBJ1-1; tentative D call: TRBD1 (5 bases). The CDR3 covers 16 residues. With 4 bases removed from V and 3 bases from J, the gap between germline ends came to 18 bases. CDR1 and CDR2 from the germline V gene are SNHLY and FYNNEI.